The 7 T cell receptor beta chains presented below share a single source sample, sequenced in a study of cytomegalovirus exposure and HLA in healthy donors (dated 2017 in TCRdb). The library came from the immunoSEQ multiplex PCR assay. For the multiplex PCR, a mixture combining 60 forward primers for TCR Vbeta segments and 13 reverse primers for TCR Jbeta segments was used. TCRdb retrieved this table from immuneACCESS and kept in-frame rearrangements only. Not all clones are present; in checked studies, unresolved V genes account for under half, and no reason is known for the remainder. The sample yields 200,000 to 300,000 clones; 84% were counted once. Jointly, the top ten make up about 2% of the sample. The sequenced sample consisted of PBMCs. These receptors came from a woman between 40 and 55 years old in good health and CMV-seropositive.

The chain joins TRBV16 to TRBJ2-2, with 14 bases that match TRBD2. Germline values: CDR1 KGHSY, CDR2 FQNENV. The CDR3 length is 16 residues. V shed 3 bases, J shed 7 bases, and the junction held 4 bases outside the gene matches. The CDR3 nucleotides are TGTGCCAGCAGCCAGGGGACTAGCGGGAGAGTCGGGGAGCTGTTTTTT. Encoded protein: CASSQGTSGRVGELFF.

Of note for this clone: The germline gene is not matched at one end of the junction; a read error may be the cause. The chain carries TRBV7-2 and TRBJ1-5; a weak D match, TRBD1 (5 bases). The CDR3 loop spans 13 amino acids. CDR1 SGHTA and CDR2 FQGNSA come from the germline V gene. CDR3 loop: CASSRQSNQPQHF. The CDR3 DNA sequence: TGTGCCAGCAGTAGACAGAGCAATCAGCCTCAGCATTTT.

V usage is TRBV5-6 and J usage is TRBJ1-6, with 8 positions matching TRBD1. With V trimmed by 4 bases and J by 9 bases, 12 bases remained unmatched. In germline, CDR1 is SGHDT, CDR2 YYEEEE. The CDR3 sequence is 16 residues long. The CDR3 DNA sequence: TGTGCCAGCAGCCGAATGGGTGGACAGGGTGGTTCACCCCTCCACTTT. This gives the protein CASSRMGGQGGSPLHF.

The chain's CDR3 is CASSSLPTVPRVYTF. DNA of the CDR3: TGCGCCAGCAGCTCTTTACCAACAGTTCCTCGAGTCTACACCTTC. V gene TRBV5-1 combines with J gene TRBJ1-2, with D unclear. Germline CDR1 SGHRS, CDR2 YFSETQ. The CDR3 extends over 15 amino acids. V gave up 3 bases and J gave up 10 bases, with 22 bases separating them.

V gene TRBV28 combines with J gene TRBJ2-1, with TRBD2 matching 14 bases. The CDR3 runs to 14 residues. Losses at the gene ends were 6 bases for V and 9 bases for J; bases not matched to a gene: 4. CDR1 MDHEN and CDR2 SYDVKM come from the germline V gene. CDR3 protein: CASSRLAGGVEQFF. DNA for the CDR3: TGTGCCAGCAGCCGACTAGCGGGAGGGGTTGAGCAGTTCTTC.

J is TRBJ2-1 and V is TRBV7-3; 9 bases are a match to TRBD1. J gave up 10 bases and V 1 base, and 11 bases lay outside the gene matches. CDR1 SGHTA and CDR2 FQGTGA come from the germline V gene. The CDR3 length is 16 residues. The CDR3 DNA follows: TGTGCCAGCAGCTTAAGGGGGGGGACAGGGTCAGGGGAGCAGTTCTTC. It codes for CASSLRGGTGSGEQFF.

V is TRBV30 and J is TRBJ1-1, with 7 bases fitting TRBD1. Germline trimming cut 8 bases from V and 0 bases from J; bases unmatched to any gene: 3. The V gene's germline CDR1 is GTSNPN and CDR2 SVGIG (reference sequence). This CDR3 comprises 12 residues. For the CDR3, the DNA is TGTGCCACGGACAGGATGAACACTGAAGCTTTCTTT. It translates to CATDRMNTEAFF.